These T cell receptor beta chains were read from a single sample in a study of shared clonotypes between healthy human individuals. Sequencing was performed with immunoSEQ multiplex PCR; in TCRdb, only in-frame clones are kept and a portion is missing. The sample yields about 470,000 clones, roughly 80% seen once. Sequencing input: PBMCs. These receptors were collected from a woman aged 40-49 years in good health. Some clones in this sample may be carry-over from other donors' samples. CDR3s include the opening cysteine and the closing phenylalanine or tryptophan. A D gene is named only where the DNA matches it firmly. A row's size may be missing; if present it is once, few, many or a size class.

V	size	D	J	CDR3	DNA
TRBV5-4	NA	NA	TRBJ1-5	CASSYRGEGAQHF	TGTGCCAGCAGCTACCGGGGAGAGGGGGCCCAGCATTTT
TRBV2	few	NA	TRBJ1-5	CASRPPGRINQPQHF	TGTGCCAGCAGGCCCCCGGGACGGATCAATCAGCCCCAGCATTTT
TRBV6-5	NA	NA	TRBJ1-2	CASSSRQAYYGYTF	TGTGCCAGCAGTTCCAGGCAGGCTTACTATGGCTACACCTTC
TRBV10-3	NA	TRBD1	TRBJ1-1	CAISESEWGQGEAFF	TGTGCCATCAGTGAGTCGGAGTGGGGACAGGGAGAAGCTTTCTTT
TRBV7-3	NA	TRBD2	TRBJ2-7	CASSRDYLQPQYF	TGTGCCAGCAGCCGGGACTACCTCCAGCCCCAGTACTTC
TRBV2	NA	NA	TRBJ1-5	CASKDGCNQPQHF	TGTGCCAGCAAGGATGGATGCAATCAGCCCCAGCATTTT
TRBV10-3	NA	NA	TRBJ1-6	CAISENHLGLSSYNSPLHF	TGTGCCATCAGTGAGAATCATTTGGGGCTAAGCTCCTATAATTCACCCCTCCACTTT
TRBV27	NA	NA	TRBJ1-4	CASSLNREETEKLFF	TGTGCCAGCAGTCTCAACAGGGAAGAGACTGAAAAACTGTTTTTT
TRBV6-1	NA	TRBD2	TRBJ2-1	CASIPGLGVYNEQFF	TGTGCCAGCATCCCCGGACTAGGGGTCTACAATGAGCAGTTCTTC
TRBV7-6	NA	NA	TRBJ2-7	CASSLAGGFADTYEQYF	TGTGCCAGCAGCTTAGCGGGTGGCTTTGCGGACACCTACGAGCAGTACTTC
TRBV2	NA	NA	TRBJ2-2	CASNPSPYTGELFF	TGTGCCAGCAATCCTTCCCCCTATACCGGGGAGCTGTTTTTT
TRBV28	few	TRBD1	TRBJ1-2	CASRPGQDYGYTF	TGTGCCAGCAGACCTGGACAGGACTATGGCTACACCTTC
TRBV5-8	NA	TRBD1	TRBJ2-1	CASSSGQASGGEQFF	TGTGCCAGCAGCTCGGGACAGGCAAGCGGTGGTGAGCAGTTCTTC
TRBV6-5	many	TRBD1	TRBJ2-7	CASTTMPDRGLEQYF	TGTGCCAGCACCACTATGCCGGACAGGGGGCTCGAGCAGTACTTC
TRBV13	NA	TRBD2	TRBJ2-7	CASSFRLAASYEQYF	TGTGCCAGCAGCTTCCGACTAGCGGCGAGCTACGAGCAGTACTTC
TRBV5-6	NA	TRBD2	TRBJ2-1	CASSPRTSGSDEQFF	TGTGCCAGCAGCCCGCGGACTAGCGGGAGCGATGAGCAGTTCTTC
TRBV7-8	NA	TRBD2	TRBJ2-1	CASSPSSGRADEQFF	TGTGCCAGCAGCCCTTCTAGCGGGAGGGCTGATGAGCAGTTCTTC
TRBV6-5	NA	NA	TRBJ2-7	CASSYRGDREQYF	TGTGCCAGCAGTTATCGTGGGGACCGCGAGCAGTACTTC
TRBV27	few	NA	TRBJ2-7	CASSLSAYSYEQYF	TGTGCCAGCAGTTTATCGGCCTACTCCTACGAGCAGTACTTC
TRBV21-1	NA	NA	TRBJ1-5	CASPRAHRLDQPQHF	TGTGCCAGCCCCCGGGCACATCGCCTGGATCAGCCCCAGCATTTT
TRBV30	NA	TRBD1	TRBJ2-7	CAWKRDRGPYEQYF	TGTGCCTGGAAACGGGACAGGGGGCCCTACGAGCAGTACTTC
TRBV4-2	many	NA	TRBJ1-6	CASSQARASNNSPLHF	TGTGCCAGCAGCCAAGCCCGCGCCTCAAATAATTCACCCCTCCACTTT
TRBV5-4	NA	TRBD1	TRBJ2-3	CASRSGTDTDTQYF	TGTGCCAGCAGGTCCGGGACAGACACAGATACGCAGTATTTT